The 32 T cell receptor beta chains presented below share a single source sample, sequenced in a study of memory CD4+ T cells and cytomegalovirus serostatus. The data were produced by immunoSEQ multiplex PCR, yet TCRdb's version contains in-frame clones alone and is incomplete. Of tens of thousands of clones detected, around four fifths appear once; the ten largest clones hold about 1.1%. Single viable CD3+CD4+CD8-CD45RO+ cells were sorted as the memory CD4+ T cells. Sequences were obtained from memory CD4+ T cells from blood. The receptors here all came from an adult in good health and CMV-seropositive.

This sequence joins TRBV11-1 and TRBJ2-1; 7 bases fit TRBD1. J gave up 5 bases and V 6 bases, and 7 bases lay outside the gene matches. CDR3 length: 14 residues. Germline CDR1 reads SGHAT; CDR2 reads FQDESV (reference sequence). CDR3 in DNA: TGTGCCAGCAGAAAGGGACAGTCAAACAATGAGCAGTTCTTC. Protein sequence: CASRKGQSNNEQFF. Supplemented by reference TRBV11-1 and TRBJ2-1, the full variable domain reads EAEVAQSPRYKITEKSQAVAFWCDPISGHATLYWYRQILGQGPELLVQFQDESVVDDSQLPKDRFSAERLKGVDSTLKIQPAELGDSAMYLCASRKGQSNNEQFFGPGTRLTVL.

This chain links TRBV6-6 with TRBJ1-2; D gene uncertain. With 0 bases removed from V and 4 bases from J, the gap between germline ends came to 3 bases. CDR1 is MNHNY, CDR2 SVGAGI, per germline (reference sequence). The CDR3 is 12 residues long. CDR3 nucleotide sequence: TGTGCCAGCAGTTACTCAGGCTATGGCTACACCTTC. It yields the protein CASSYSGYGYTF.

The CDR3 nucleotides read TGCGCCAGCAGCCAGAATCCGGGACAGCTAAATGAAAAACTGTTTTTT. This sequence encodes CASSQNPGQLNEKLFF. The chain couples TRBV4-3 to TRBJ1-4; the match to TRBD1 covers 7 bases. This CDR3 has 16 amino acids. Germline V gives CDR1 LGHNA, CDR2 YSLEER. V gave up 3 bases and J gave up 5 bases; unmatched junction bases: 9.

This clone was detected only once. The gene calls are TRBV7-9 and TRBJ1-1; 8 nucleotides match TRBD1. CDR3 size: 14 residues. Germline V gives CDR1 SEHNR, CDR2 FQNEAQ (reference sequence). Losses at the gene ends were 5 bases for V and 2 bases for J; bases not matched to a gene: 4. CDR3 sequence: CASSPGQGNTEAFF. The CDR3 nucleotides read TGTGCCAGCAGCCCTGGACAGGGAAACACTGAAGCTTTCTTT.

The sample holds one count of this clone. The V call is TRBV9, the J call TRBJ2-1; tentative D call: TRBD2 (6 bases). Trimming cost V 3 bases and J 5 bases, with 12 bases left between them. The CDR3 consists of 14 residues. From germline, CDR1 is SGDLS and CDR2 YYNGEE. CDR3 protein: CASSGNPSDNEQFF. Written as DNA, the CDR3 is TGTGCCAGCAGCGGGAATCCTAGCGACAATGAGCAGTTCTTC.

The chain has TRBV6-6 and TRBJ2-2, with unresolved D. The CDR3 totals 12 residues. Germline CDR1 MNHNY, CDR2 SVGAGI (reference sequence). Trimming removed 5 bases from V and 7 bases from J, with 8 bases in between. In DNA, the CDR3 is TGTGCCAGCAGTCTACGACGCGGGGAGCTGTTTTTT. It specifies CASSLRRGELFF.

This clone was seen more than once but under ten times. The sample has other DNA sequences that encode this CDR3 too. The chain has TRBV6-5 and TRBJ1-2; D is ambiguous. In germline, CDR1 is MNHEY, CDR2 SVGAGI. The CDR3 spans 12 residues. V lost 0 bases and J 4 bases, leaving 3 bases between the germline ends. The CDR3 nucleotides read TGTGCCAGCAGTTACTCAGGCTATGGCTACACCTTC. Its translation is CASSYSGYGYTF.

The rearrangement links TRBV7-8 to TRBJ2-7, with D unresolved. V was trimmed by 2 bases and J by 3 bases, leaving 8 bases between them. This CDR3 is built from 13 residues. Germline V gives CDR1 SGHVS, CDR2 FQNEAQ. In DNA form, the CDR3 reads TGTGCCAGCAGCTTAATGGCTCACTACGAGCAGTACTTC. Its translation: CASSLMAHYEQYF.

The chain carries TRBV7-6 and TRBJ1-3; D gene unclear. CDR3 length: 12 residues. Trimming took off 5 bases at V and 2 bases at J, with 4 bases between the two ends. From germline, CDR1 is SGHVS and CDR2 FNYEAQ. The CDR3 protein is CASSLTGNTIYF. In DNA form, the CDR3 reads TGTGCCAGCAGCCTAACTGGAAACACCATATATTTT.

In DNA, the CDR3 is TGTGCCAGTAGTCTTGGGCTTAATGAAAAACTGTTTTTT. It translates to CASSLGLNEKLFF. The gene calls are TRBV19 and TRBJ1-4, with D unclear. From germline, CDR1 is LNHDA and CDR2 SQIVND (reference sequence). The V end was cut by 5 bases, the J end by 4 bases, with 8 bases between. The CDR3 runs to 13 residues.

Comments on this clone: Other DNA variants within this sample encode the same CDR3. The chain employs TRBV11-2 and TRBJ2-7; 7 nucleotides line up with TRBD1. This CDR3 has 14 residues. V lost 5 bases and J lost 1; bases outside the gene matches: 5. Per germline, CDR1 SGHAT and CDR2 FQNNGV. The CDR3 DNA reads TGTGCCAGCAGCCCCGCGACAGGGTCCTACGAGCAGTACTTC. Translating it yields CASSPATGSYEQYF.

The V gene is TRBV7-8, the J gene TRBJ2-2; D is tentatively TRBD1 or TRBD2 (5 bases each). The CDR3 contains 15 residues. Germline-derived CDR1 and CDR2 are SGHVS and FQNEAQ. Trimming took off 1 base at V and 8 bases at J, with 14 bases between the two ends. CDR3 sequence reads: CASSLDLGGRGELFF. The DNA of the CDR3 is TGTGCCAGCAGCTTAGATCTTGGGGGAAGGGGGGAGCTGTTTTTT.

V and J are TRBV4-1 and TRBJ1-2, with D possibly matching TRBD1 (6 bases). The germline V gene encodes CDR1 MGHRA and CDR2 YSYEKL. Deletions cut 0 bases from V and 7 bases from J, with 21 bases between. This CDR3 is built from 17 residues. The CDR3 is CASSQERGSTGASGYTF. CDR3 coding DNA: TGCGCCAGCAGCCAAGAAAGAGGTAGTACGGGGGCAAGTGGCTACACCTTC.

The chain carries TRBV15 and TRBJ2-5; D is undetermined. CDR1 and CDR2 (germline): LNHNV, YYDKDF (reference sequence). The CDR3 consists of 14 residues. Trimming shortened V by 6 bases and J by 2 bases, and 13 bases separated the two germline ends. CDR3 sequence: CATSAGGDQETQYF. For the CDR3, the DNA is TGTGCCACCAGTGCAGGTGGGGATCAAGAGACCCAGTACTTC.

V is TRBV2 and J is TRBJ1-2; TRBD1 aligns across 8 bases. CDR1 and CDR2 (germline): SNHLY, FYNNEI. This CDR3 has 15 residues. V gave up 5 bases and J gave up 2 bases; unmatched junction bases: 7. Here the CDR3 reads CASSPGTGNNYGYTF. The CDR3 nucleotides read TGTGCCAGCAGTCCCGGGACAGGAAACAACTATGGCTACACCTTC.

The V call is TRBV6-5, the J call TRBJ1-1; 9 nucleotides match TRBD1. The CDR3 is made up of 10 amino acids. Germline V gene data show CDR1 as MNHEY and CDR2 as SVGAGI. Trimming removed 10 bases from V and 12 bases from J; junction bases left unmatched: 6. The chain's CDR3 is CATGDREPFF. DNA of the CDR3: TGTGCCACAGGGGACAGGGAACCTTTCTTT.

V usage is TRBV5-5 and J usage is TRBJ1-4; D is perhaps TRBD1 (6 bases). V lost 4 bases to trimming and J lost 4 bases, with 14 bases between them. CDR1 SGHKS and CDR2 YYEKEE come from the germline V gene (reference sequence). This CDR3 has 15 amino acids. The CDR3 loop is CASSPHHRDNEKLFF. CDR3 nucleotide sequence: TGTGCCAGCAGCCCACACCACAGGGATAATGAAAAACTGTTTTTT.

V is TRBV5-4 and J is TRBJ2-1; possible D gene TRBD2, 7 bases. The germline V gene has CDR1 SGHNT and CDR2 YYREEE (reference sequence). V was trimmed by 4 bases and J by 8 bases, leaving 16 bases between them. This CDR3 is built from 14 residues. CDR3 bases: TGTGCCAGCAGCCGAGGGGGGGTATGGGATGAGCAGTTCTTC. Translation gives CASSRGGVWDEQFF.

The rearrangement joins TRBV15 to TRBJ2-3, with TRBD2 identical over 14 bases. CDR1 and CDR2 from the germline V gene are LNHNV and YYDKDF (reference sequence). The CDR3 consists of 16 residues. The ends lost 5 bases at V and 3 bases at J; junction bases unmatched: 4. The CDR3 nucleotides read TGTGCCACCAGCCCGGGACTAGCGGGGGTTACAGATACGCAGTATTTT. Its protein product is CATSPGLAGVTDTQYF.

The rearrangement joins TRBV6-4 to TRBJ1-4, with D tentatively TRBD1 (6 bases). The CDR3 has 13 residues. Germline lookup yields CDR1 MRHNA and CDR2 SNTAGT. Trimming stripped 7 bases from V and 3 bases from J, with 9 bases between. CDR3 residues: CASTGQSNEKLFF. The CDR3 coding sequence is TGTGCCAGCACAGGACAGTCTAATGAAAAACTGTTTTTT.

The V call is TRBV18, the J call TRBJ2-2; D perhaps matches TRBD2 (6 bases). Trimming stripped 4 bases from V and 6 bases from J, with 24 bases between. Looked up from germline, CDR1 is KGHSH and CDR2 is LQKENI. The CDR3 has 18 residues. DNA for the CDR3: TGTGCCAGCTCACAACGGAGTGTTGGCGGGGTTGAGGCCGGGGAGCTGTTTTTT. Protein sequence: CASSQRSVGGVEAGELFF.

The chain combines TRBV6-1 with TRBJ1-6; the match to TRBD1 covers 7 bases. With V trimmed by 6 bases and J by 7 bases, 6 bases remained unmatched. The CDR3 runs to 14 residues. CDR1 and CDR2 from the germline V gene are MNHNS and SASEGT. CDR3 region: CASRRGQINSPLHF. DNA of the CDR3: TGTGCCAGCAGACGGGGACAGATCAATTCACCCCTCCACTTT.

CDR3: CASSQLYRGMNTEAFF. The DNA for the CDR3 is TGCGCCAGCAGCCAGTTATACAGGGGAATGAACACTGAAGCTTTCTTT. The chain links TRBV4-3 to TRBJ1-1; 7 bases fit TRBD1. The germline V gene encodes CDR1 LGHNA and CDR2 YSLEER. The CDR3 has 16 residues. V trimming: 3 bases; J trimming: 0 bases; junction bases outside the gene matches: 7.

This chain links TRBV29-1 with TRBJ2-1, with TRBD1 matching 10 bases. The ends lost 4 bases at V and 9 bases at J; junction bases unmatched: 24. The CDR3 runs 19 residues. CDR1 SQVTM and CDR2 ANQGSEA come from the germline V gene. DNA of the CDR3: TGCAGCGTTGGGGGAACCGGGACAGGGGCCCTCCGTGCCACGGGTGAGCAGTTCTTC. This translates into CSVGGTGTGALRATGEQFF.

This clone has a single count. The CDR3 region is CASSQDLGEQGAHEQYF. Written as DNA, the CDR3 is TGCGCCAGCAGCCAAGATTTAGGGGAACAGGGCGCCCACGAGCAGTACTTC. The chain is built from TRBV4-3 and TRBJ2-7; a weak D match, TRBD1 (6 bases). The V and J ends lost 0 bases and 5 bases respectively, with 20 bases between them. The CDR3 extends over 17 amino acids. CDR1 and CDR2 (germline): LGHNA, YSLEER.

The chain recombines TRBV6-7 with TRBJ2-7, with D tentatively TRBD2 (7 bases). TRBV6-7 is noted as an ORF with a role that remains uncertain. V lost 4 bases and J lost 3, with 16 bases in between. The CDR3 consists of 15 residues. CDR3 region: CASSWGGHSLYEQYF. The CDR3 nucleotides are TGTGCCAGCAGTTGGGGGGGACATTCTCTCTACGAGCAGTACTTC.

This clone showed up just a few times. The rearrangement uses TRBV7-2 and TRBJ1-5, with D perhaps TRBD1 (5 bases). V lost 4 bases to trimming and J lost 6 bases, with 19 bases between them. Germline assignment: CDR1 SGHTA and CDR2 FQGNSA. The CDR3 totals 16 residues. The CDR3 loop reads CASSSQSGRAIQPQHF. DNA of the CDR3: TGTGCCAGCAGCTCTCAATCGGGCAGGGCCATTCAGCCCCAGCATTTT.

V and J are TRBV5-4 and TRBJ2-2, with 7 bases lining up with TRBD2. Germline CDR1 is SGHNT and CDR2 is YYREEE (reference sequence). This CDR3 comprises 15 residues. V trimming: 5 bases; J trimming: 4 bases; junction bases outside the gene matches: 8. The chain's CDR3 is CASRRDYAGTGELFF. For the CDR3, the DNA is TGTGCCAGCAGGAGGGACTATGCGGGCACCGGGGAGCTGTTTTTT. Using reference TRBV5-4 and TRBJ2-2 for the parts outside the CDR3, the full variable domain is ETGVTQSPTHLIKTRGQQVTLRCSSQSGHNTVSWYQQALGQGPQFIFQYYREEENGRGNFPPRFSGLQFPNYSSELNVNALELDDSALYLCASRRDYAGTGELFFGEGSRLTVL.

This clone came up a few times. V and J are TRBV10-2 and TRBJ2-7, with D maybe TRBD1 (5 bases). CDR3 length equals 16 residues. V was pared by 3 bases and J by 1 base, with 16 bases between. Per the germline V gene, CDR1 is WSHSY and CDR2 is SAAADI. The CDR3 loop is CASSEPPNTGSYEQYF. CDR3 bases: TGCGCCAGCAGTGAACCTCCAAACACAGGTTCCTACGAGCAGTACTTC.

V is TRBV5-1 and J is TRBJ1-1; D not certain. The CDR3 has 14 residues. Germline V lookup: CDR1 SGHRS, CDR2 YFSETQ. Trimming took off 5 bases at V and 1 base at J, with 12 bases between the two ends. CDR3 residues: CASRLAGENTEAFF. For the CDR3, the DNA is TGCGCCAGCAGACTCGCCGGGGAGAACACTGAAGCTTTCTTT.

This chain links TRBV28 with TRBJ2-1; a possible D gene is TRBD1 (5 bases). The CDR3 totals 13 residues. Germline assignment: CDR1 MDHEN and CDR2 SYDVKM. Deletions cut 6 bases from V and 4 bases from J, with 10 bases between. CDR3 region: CASRPSGYNEQFF. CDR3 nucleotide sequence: TGTGCCAGCAGGCCCTCAGGGTACAATGAGCAGTTCTTC.

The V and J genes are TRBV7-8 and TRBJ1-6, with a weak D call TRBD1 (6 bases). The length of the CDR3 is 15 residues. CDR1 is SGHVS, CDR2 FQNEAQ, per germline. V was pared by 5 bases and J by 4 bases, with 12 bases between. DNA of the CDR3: TGTGCCAGCAGCGAGGGGGGACCGTATAATTCACCCCTCCACTTT. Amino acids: CASSEGGPYNSPLHF.